The present entry profiles one T cell receptor beta chain with its context. As yet, its antigen is unknown. The data were taken from a study of T cells in Graves' hyperthyroidism and ophthalmopathy. From RNA transcripts, TCR beta CDR3 regions were amplified. TCR CDR3 regions were first amplified by RT-PCR with HTBI primers. MiXCR, applied by TCRdb to the multiplex PCR reads, yields one record per CDR3 protein. The sample contains some 740,000 distinct CDR3 sequences, around 13% of which appear only once. Study conclusions and caveats: By a 13 V-J model, ophthalmopathy was set apart from stable hyperthyroidism. Most thyroid clonotypes expanded above 0.001 appeared in blood too.

The ends were cut back, 3 bases at V and 11 bases at J, with 20 bases in the middle. The CDR3 totals 15 residues. Germline CDR1 is KGHSY and CDR2 is FQNENV. Material: blood. The receptor's source is a woman between 18 and 29 years old with Graves' hyperthyroidism. This chain connects TRBV16 to TRBJ1-5; D might be TRBD1 (5 bases). CDR3 residues: CASSQWDDPLGAQHF. CDR3 sequence (DNA): TGTGCCAGCAGCCAGTGGGACGACCCATTGGGGGCCCAGCATTTT.